Listed here is a single T cell receptor (beta chain). The entry originates in a study of blood T cell repertoires in COVID-19. The germline gives CDR1 MDHEN, CDR2 SYDVKM. The germline V and J ends were trimmed by 8 bases and 1 base, with 20 bases remaining between them. The CDR3 is made up of 16 amino acids. TCRdb keeps only in-frame clones here, not all; method: immunoSEQ multiplex PCR. The sample records 250,000 to 300,000 clones, around 90% being singletons. Material for sequencing was PBMCs or T cells enriched from blood (not recorded which). V and J are TRBV28 and TRBJ2-5; a weak D match, TRBD2 (6 bases). The TCR comes from a woman younger than 45 who had recovered from COVID-19. The CDR3, as DNA: TGTGCCAGCCGACCAACAGGCGGGATGCCCCAAGAGACCCAGTACTTC. Translation gives CASRPTGGMPQETQYF.